One and the same sample provided the 11 T cell receptor beta chains below, sequenced in a study of blood T cell repertoires in COVID-19. TCRdb's copy holds only in-frame clones and misses some; the assay was immunoSEQ multiplex PCR. The table shows some 100,000 clones, with about 90% occurring only once. The specimen was peripheral blood. These receptors originate from a man aged 30-40 years in a cohort sampled during active COVID-19.

The chain's CDR3 is CSDTQGTYGYTF. The CDR3 DNA is TGCAGCGACACGCAGGGAACCTATGGCTACACCTTC. V and J are TRBV29-1 and TRBJ1-2; weak D call: TRBD1 (5 bases). Germline CDR1 is SQVTM and CDR2 is ANQGSEA. Trimming shortened V by 7 bases and J by 4 bases, and 13 bases separated the two germline ends. The CDR3 contains 12 residues.

There are a few counts of this clone. The genes are TRBV18 and TRBJ1-5; 7 nucleotides agree with TRBD1. V gave up 4 bases and J gave up 1 base; unmatched junction bases: 1. CDR1 KGHSH and CDR2 LQKENI come from the germline V gene. This CDR3 spans 14 amino acids. This chain's CDR3 is CASSRGQSNQPQHF. The CDR3 bases are TGTGCCAGCTCACGGGGACAGAGCAATCAGCCCCAGCATTTT.

The gene calls are TRBV6-5 and TRBJ1-4; D perhaps matches TRBD1 (6 bases). Trimming took 8 bases from V and 0 from J, leaving 13 bases between them. CDR3 size: 15 residues. CDR1 is MNHEY and CDR2 is SVGAGI in the germline V gene. Here the CDR3 DNA reads TGTGCCAGCGGAAAGGACAGAACAACTAATGAAAAACTGTTTTTT. Protein product: CASGKDRTTNEKLFF.

V is TRBV30 and J is TRBJ1-4, with D possibly matching TRBD1 (6 bases). Deletions cut 1 base from V and 7 bases from J, with 13 bases between. In germline, CDR1 is GTSNPN, CDR2 SVGIG (reference sequence). CDR3 length equals 14 residues. The CDR3 coding sequence is TGTGCCTGGAGTGGCGGGGGGGGCCGTGAAAAACTGTTTTTT. This gives the protein CAWSGGGGREKLFF.

CDR3 residues: CASSSPRVRSGELFF. CDR3 sequence (DNA): TGTGCCAGCAGCTCCCCCCGGGTCCGGTCCGGGGAGCTGTTTTTT. The V call is TRBV5-4, the J call TRBJ2-2; D gene ambiguous. The germline V and J ends were trimmed by 3 bases and 6 bases, with 15 bases remaining between them. Germline V lookup: CDR1 SGHNT, CDR2 YYREEE (reference sequence). This CDR3 region has 15 residues.

The chain links TRBV7-3 to TRBJ2-1, with 7 bases identical to TRBD1. The V and J ends lost 2 bases and 7 bases, in that order; junction bases with no gene match: 2. The germline V gene has CDR1 SGHTA and CDR2 FQGTGA. The CDR3 has 13 amino acids. The CDR3 is CASSLGTENEQFF. The CDR3 nucleotides are TGTGCCAGCAGCTTAGGGACAGAGAATGAGCAGTTCTTC.

The V gene is TRBV2, the J gene TRBJ2-7, with D perhaps TRBD2 (6 bases). V was cut by 6 bases and J by 0 bases, with 15 bases left in between. The CDR3 spans 15 residues. The germline CDR1 and CDR2 sequences are SNHLY and FYNNEI. The CDR3 coding sequence is TGTGCCAGCAGCGGAGGGCGGTACAACTCCTACGAGCAGTACTTC. This translates into CASSGGRYNSYEQYF.

The rearrangement uses TRBV27 and TRBJ1-1; D gene ambiguous. CDR3 length: 13 amino acids. Germline V gene data show CDR1 as MNHEY and CDR2 as SMNVEV (reference sequence). The V gene lost 1 base and the J gene lost 1 base, with 4 bases spanning the gap. The CDR3 loop reads CASSLWANTEAFF. CDR3 DNA sequence: TGTGCCAGCAGTTTATGGGCGAACACTGAAGCTTTCTTT.

The gene calls are TRBV6-5 and TRBJ2-2, with D perhaps TRBD1 (6 bases). The CDR3 consists of 16 residues. Germline V gives CDR1 MNHEY, CDR2 SVGAGI. V was trimmed by 0 bases and J by 4 bases, leaving 12 bases between them. The CDR3 loop reads CASSYSTRGTTGELFF. In DNA form, the CDR3 reads TGTGCCAGCAGTTACTCGACAAGGGGGACCACCGGGGAGCTGTTTTTT.

This rearrangement joins TRBV7-8 to TRBJ2-7; 11 bases agree with TRBD1. The V gene's germline CDR1 is SGHVS and CDR2 FQNEAQ. The length of the CDR3 is 14 residues. Trimming at V came to 6 bases and at J to 6 bases, leaving 7 bases not matched to a gene. CDR3 sequence (DNA): TGTGCCAGCAGGATGGACAGGGGGCTTATCGAGCAGTACTTC. Amino acid sequence: CASRMDRGLIEQYF. Full variable domain (outside the CDR3, taken from reference TRBV7-8 and TRBJ2-7): GAGVSQSPRYKVAKRGQDVALRCDPISGHVSLFWYQQALGQGPEFLTYFQNEAQLDKSGLPSDRFFAERPEGSVSTLKIQRTQQEDSAVYLCASRMDRGLIEQYFGPGTRLTVT.

The chain is built from TRBV28 and TRBJ1-6, with unresolved D. V shed 6 bases and J shed 6 bases, with 12 bases lying between them. Germline CDR1 reads MDHEN; CDR2 reads SYDVKM. The CDR3 runs to 14 residues. CDR3 bases: TGTGCCAGCAGGCCGGGGTCGGCTAATTCACCCCTCCACTTT. Translating it yields CASRPGSANSPLHF.